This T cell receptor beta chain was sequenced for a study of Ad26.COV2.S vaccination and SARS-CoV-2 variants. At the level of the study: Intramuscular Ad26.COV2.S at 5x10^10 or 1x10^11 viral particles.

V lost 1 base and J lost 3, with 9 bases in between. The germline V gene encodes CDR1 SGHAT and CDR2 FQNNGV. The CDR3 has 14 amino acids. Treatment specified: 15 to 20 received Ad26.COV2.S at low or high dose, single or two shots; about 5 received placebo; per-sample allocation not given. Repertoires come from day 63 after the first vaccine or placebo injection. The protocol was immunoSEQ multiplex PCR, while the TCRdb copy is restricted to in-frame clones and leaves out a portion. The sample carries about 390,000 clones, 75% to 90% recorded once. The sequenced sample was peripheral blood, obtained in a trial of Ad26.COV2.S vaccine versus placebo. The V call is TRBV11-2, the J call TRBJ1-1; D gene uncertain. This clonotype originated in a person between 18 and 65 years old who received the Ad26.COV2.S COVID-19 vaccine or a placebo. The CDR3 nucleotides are TGTGCCAGCAGCTTAGTGCGGGAGTACACTGAAGCTTTCTTT. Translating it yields CASSLVREYTEAFF.